Here is one TCR beta chain with its context. Its antigen remains unknown. The entry originates in a study of cytomegalovirus exposure and HLA in healthy donors. Study-wide background: The 95 to 150 validation repertoires used a platform that matched the one used for the 666 first-cohort repertoires, as a later analysis reported.

Sequenced by immunoSEQ multiplex PCR; TCRdb stores in-frame clones only, minus some. The sample contains approximately 200,000 clones, about 89% of which appear only once. Overall study findings and caveats: Reports indicated that the classifier achieved high specificity and sensitivity in diagnosing cytomegalovirus status. The tendency of first-cohort TCR clusters to co-occur in the 120 validation repertoires was identified by a subsequent analysis.

Trimming left V 6 bases short and J 5 bases short, with 17 bases between. Per the germline V gene, CDR1 is SGHDT and CDR2 is YYEEEE. The CDR3 extends over 14 amino acids. The donors formed part of the approximately 110-subject validation cohort, distinct from the roughly 730-subject first cohort. The sequence was obtained from a woman under 30 in good health and CMV-seronegative. The chain uses TRBV5-6 and TRBJ1-1, with D perhaps TRBD1 (5 bases). Input material: PBMCs. The CDR3 sequence: CASKNSGFGTEAFF. The CDR3 DNA reads as TGTGCCAGCAAAAATTCAGGGTTTGGAACTGAAGCTTTCTTT.